This T cell receptor (beta chain) was sequenced in a study of post-analysis software for immune sequencing data. This clonotype was found a few times. Its specificity is not known. Whole-study results and caveats: A few TRBV segments, TRBV5-6, TRBV5-1 and TRBV20-1 among them, were found more frequent in patients than controls. When the samples were clustered directly with F measure, those that had been prepared in the same batch showed strong co-clustering. Diversity measured as normalized Chao1 was significantly lower in multiple sclerosis patients than in controls.

This CDR3 has 10 residues. Trimming took off 11 bases at V and 6 bases at J, with 11 bases between the two ends. In germline, CDR1 is ENHRY, CDR2 SYGVKD. cDNA libraries for TCR beta contained unique molecular identifiers. Using its own MiXCR run on the PCR reads, TCRdb lists one record per CDR3 protein. The sample has roughly 600,000 distinct CDR3 sequences, roughly 47% seen once; the top ten hold 1.7%. The TCR was taken from a girl aged 10 to 17 with multiple sclerosis. The sequenced sample was blood. The rearrangement links TRBV10-3 to TRBJ2-7; D remains ambiguous. The CDR3 nucleotides read TGTGCCTTGAACAGTACCGAGCAGTACTTC. Translating it yields CALNSTEQYF.